This is a list of T cell receptor beta chains from one sample in a study of cytotoxic CD8 clonotypes in ibrutinib-treated CLL. The data were produced by immunoSEQ multiplex PCR, yet TCRdb's version contains in-frame clones alone and is incomplete. The sample includes about 120,000 clones, approximately 58% of them seen just once. Sequencing was performed on PBMCs, taken after 24 months of ibrutinib treatment. Every receptor here comes from a human donor with chronic lymphocytic leukemia. CDR3s include the opening cysteine and the closing phenylalanine or tryptophan. A D gene is named only where the DNA matches it firmly. Size is omitted from some rows. Given values are once, few, many or a class for expanded clones.

D gene: .; J gene: TRBJ2-7; V gene: TRBV27; clone size: .; CDR3 protein: CASSATTTGLEYF; CDR3 DNA: TGTGCCAGCAGTGCAACCACAACAGGGCTCGAGTACTTC
D gene: .; J gene: TRBJ1-1; V gene: TRBV18; clone size: .; CDR3 protein: CASSPTGVEGTEAFF; CDR3 DNA: TGTGCCAGCTCACCAACCGGGGTCGAGGGAACTGAAGCTTTCTTT
D gene: .; J gene: TRBJ2-2; V gene: TRBV10-3; clone size: .; CDR3 protein: CAIMEGANTGELFF; CDR3 DNA: TGTGCCATCATGGAGGGGGCCAACACCGGGGAGCTGTTTTTT
D gene: TRBD1; J gene: TRBJ1-2; V gene: TRBV28; clone size: .; CDR3 protein: CASSPTPGQGYGYTF; CDR3 DNA: TGTGCCAGCAGTCCAACCCCGGGACAGGGGTATGGCTACACCTTC
D gene: TRBD1; J gene: TRBJ2-7; V gene: TRBV25-1; clone size: .; CDR3 protein: CASSVQGFPSYEQYF; CDR3 DNA: TGTGCCAGCAGTGTACAGGGGTTCCCCTCCTACGAGCAGTACTTC
D gene: .; J gene: TRBJ2-1; V gene: TRBV6-6; clone size: .; CDR3 protein: CASSSEGEQFF; CDR3 DNA: TGTGCCAGCAGTTCTGAGGGTGAGCAGTTCTTC
D gene: .; J gene: TRBJ2-7; V gene: TRBV6-6; clone size: .; CDR3 protein: CASTKEAASSYEQYF; CDR3 DNA: TGTGCCAGCACCAAAGAGGCGGCGAGCTCCTACGAGCAGTACTTC
D gene: .; J gene: TRBJ1-3; V gene: TRBV30; clone size: .; CDR3 protein: CAWNRELQPGNTIYF; CDR3 DNA: TGTGCCTGGAACAGGGAGTTGCAGCCTGGAAACACCATATATTTT
D gene: .; J gene: TRBJ2-5; V gene: TRBV5-1; clone size: .; CDR3 protein: CASSLAIRETQYF; CDR3 DNA: TGCGCCAGCAGCTTGGCTATCCGAGAGACCCAGTACTTC
D gene: TRBD1; J gene: TRBJ1-5; V gene: TRBV5-1; clone size: .; CDR3 protein: CASSLTGGPDQPQHF; CDR3 DNA: TGCGCCAGCAGCTTGACAGGGGGACCGGATCAGCCCCAGCATTTT
D gene: .; J gene: TRBJ1-2; V gene: TRBV19; clone size: .; CDR3 protein: CASRTGLYGYTF; CDR3 DNA: TGTGCCAGTAGGACCGGGCTTTATGGCTACACCTTC
D gene: .; J gene: TRBJ2-5; V gene: TRBV6-5; clone size: .; CDR3 protein: CASSYGLKETQYF; CDR3 DNA: TGTGCCAGCAGTTATGGGCTCAAAGAGACCCAGTACTTC
D gene: .; J gene: TRBJ2-7; V gene: TRBV2; clone size: few; CDR3 protein: CASSVLRGYEQYF; CDR3 DNA: TGTGCCAGCAGTGTGCTGCGGGGTTACGAGCAGTACTTC
D gene: TRBD1; J gene: TRBJ2-1; V gene: TRBV6-1; clone size: .; CDR3 protein: CASSARAGTGHNEQFF; CDR3 DNA: TGTGCCAGCAGTGCCCGCGCCGGGACAGGGCACAATGAGCAGTTCTTC
D gene: .; J gene: TRBJ1-4; V gene: TRBV5-6; clone size: .; CDR3 protein: CASSIPGTNEKLFF; CDR3 DNA: TGTGCCAGCAGCATACCGGGGACTAATGAAAAACTGTTTTTT
D gene: .; J gene: TRBJ1-3; V gene: TRBV9; clone size: few; CDR3 protein: CASSVDQEGNTIYF; CDR3 DNA: TGTGCCAGCAGCGTAGATCAGGAGGGAAACACCATATATTTT
D gene: TRBD1; J gene: TRBJ1-1; V gene: TRBV5-6; clone size: .; CDR3 protein: CASRPGTGGGEAFF; CDR3 DNA: TGTGCCAGCAGACCCGGGACAGGGGGCGGTGAAGCTTTCTTT